This record looks at one T cell receptor (beta chain) sequence and its context. These data are taken from a study of blood T cell repertoires in COVID-19. Across the whole study: The United States, Italy and Spain supplied acute and convalescent COVID-19 samples. T cells, B-cell-depleted T cells, or PBMCs provided the cDNA or gDNA that served as material.

V trimming: 7 bases; J trimming: 5 bases; junction bases outside the gene matches: 6. The CDR3 sequence is 14 residues long. Germline V lookup: CDR1 SNHLY, CDR2 FYNNEI. Original analysis: Reference gene primer amplification gave nucleated cell count estimates. Assay used: immunoSEQ multiplex PCR; TCRdb lists only in-frame clones, some missing. Clone size and V and J calls were adopted from that table, with D and trimming inferred from the DNA. The data show some 98,000 clones, with approximately 86% seen just once and about a tenth held by the top ten. This sequence was found in a man aged 70 or older with active or convalescent COVID-19. V is TRBV2 and J is TRBJ2-3; 10 positions match TRBD1. Sequencing was carried out using peripheral blood. CDR3 sequence: CASTWTGGGDTQYF. The CDR3 DNA reads as TGTGCCAGCACCTGGACAGGGGGGGGAGATACGCAGTATTTT.